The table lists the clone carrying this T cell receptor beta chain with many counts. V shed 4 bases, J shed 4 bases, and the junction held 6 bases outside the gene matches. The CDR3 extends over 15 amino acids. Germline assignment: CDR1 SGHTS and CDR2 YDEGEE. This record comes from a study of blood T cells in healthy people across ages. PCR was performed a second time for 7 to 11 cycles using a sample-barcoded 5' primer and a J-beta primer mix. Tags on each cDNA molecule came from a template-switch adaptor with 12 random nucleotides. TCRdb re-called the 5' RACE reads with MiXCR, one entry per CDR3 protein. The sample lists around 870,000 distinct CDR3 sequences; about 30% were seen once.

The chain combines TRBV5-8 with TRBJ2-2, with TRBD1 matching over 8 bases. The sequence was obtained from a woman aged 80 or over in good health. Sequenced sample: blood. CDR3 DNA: TGTGCCAGCAGCGGGGACAGGAGGGCCACCGGGGAGCTGTTTTTT. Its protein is CASSGDRRATGELFF.